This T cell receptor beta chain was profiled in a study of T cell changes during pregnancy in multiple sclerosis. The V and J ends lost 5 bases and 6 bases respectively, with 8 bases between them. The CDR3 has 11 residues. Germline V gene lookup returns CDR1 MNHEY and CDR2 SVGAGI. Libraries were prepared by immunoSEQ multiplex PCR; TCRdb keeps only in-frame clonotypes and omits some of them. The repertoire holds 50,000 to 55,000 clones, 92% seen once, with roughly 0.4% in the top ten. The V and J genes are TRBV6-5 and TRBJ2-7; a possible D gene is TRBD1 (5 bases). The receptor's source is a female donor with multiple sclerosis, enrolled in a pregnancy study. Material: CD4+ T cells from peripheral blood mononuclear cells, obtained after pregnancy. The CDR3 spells CASSTGPEQYF. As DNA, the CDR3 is TGTGCCAGCAGTACAGGCCCCGAGCAGTACTTC.